Each of the 20 T cell receptor beta chains below was sequenced from the same sample in a study of response to subunit inactivated influenza vaccine. TCRdb reanalysed the RT-PCR reads using MiXCR and keeps one entry per CDR3 protein. This table has roughly 520,000 distinct CDR3 sequences, about 25% appearing once. The sequenced sample was CD4+ T cells sorted from PBMCs, obtained 5 days after vaccination. All receptors come from a man aged 50 or older who received an inactivated influenza vaccine.

This clonotype was counted only a few times. CDR3 protein: CATSDYRLAGGLNEQFF. The DNA for the CDR3 is TGTGCCACCAGTGATTACAGACTAGCGGGAGGATTAAATGAGCAGTTCTTC. V and J are TRBV24-1 and TRBJ2-1; 13 nucleotides match TRBD2. The CDR3 sequence is 17 residues long. Germline V lookup: CDR1 KGHDR, CDR2 SFDVKD. V lost 2 bases and J lost 7; bases outside the gene matches: 7.

In its sample, this clonotype was seen a few times. The chain recombines TRBV5-1 with TRBJ2-3; D gene ambiguous. The CDR3 extends over 14 amino acids. Germline lookup yields CDR1 SGHRS and CDR2 YFSETQ. V was clipped by 3 bases and J by 5 bases, with 13 bases between them. CDR3 DNA: TGCGCCAGCAGCTCATCGGCGGCGAGAGATACGCAGTATTTT. Translated, it gives CASSSSAARDTQYF.

This chain links TRBV6-2 or TRBV6-3 with TRBJ1-5; D is unclear. Germline loops: CDR1 MNHEY, CDR2 SVGEGT. The CDR3 length is 15 residues. With 1 base removed from V and 3 bases from J, the gap between germline ends came to 10 bases. The CDR3 region is CASSYWGRDNQPQHF. DNA for the CDR3: TGTGCCAGCAGTTACTGGGGTCGCGACAATCAGCCCCAGCATTTT.

CDR3 sequence reads: CASSLGGRRNSDTQYF. The CDR3 nucleotides are TGTGCCAGCAGCTTAGGCGGCAGGAGAAATTCAGATACGCAGTATTTT. This chain joins TRBV7-8 and TRBJ2-3; D call uncertain. CDR1 is SGHVS, CDR2 FQNEAQ, per germline. This CDR3 is built from 16 residues. Deletions cut 1 base from V and 4 bases from J, with 15 bases between.

J is TRBJ2-1 and V is TRBV7-2; 7 bases match TRBD2. Germline lookup yields CDR1 SGHTA and CDR2 FQGNSA. There are 13 residues in the CDR3. V lost 2 bases to trimming and J lost 9 bases; unmatched junction nucleotides: 4. The DNA of the CDR3 is TGTGCCAGCAGCTTACCAGGGAGGGCTGAGCAGTTCTTC. Its translation: CASSLPGRAEQFF.

This clonotype came up a few times. V and J are TRBV18 and TRBJ2-5; 11 bases are a match to TRBD1. From germline, CDR1 is KGHSH and CDR2 LQKENI. The CDR3 has 13 residues. Trimming took 6 bases from V and 10 from J; bases not matched to a gene: 7. The CDR3 DNA follows: TGTGCCAGCTCGTCGGACAGGGGGCAGATCCAGTACTTC. Translated: CASSSDRGQIQYF.

J is TRBJ2-5 and V is TRBV12-3 or TRBV12-4, with 8 bases aligning to TRBD2. Trimming cost V 3 bases and J 5 bases; bases outside gene matches: 5. The CDR3 length is 14 residues. The CDR3 here is CASSFSGAGETQYF. CDR3 nucleotides: TGTGCCAGCAGTTTTAGCGGGGCCGGGGAGACCCAGTACTTC.

This clonotype was seen only a few times. The chain couples TRBV7-2 to TRBJ2-1; D is perhaps TRBD2 (5 bases). Germline V gives CDR1 SGHTA, CDR2 FQGNSA. The CDR3 has 12 residues. V was pared by 8 bases and J by 2 bases, with 7 bases between. CDR3 region: CASRGAYNEQFF. Written as DNA, the CDR3 is TGTGCCAGCCGGGGTGCCTACAATGAGCAGTTCTTC.

V usage is TRBV7-2 and J usage is TRBJ2-1, with TRBD2 matching 9 bases. CDR3 length: 16 residues. J lost 5 bases, V lost 0 bases, and 5 bases had no gene match. Germline CDR1 reads SGHTA; CDR2 reads FQGNSA. CDR3 amino acids: CASSLAATSGNNEQFF. DNA of the CDR3: TGTGCCAGCAGCTTAGCGGCGACTAGCGGAAACAATGAGCAGTTCTTC.

V gene TRBV7-8 combines with J gene TRBJ2-3; TRBD2 agrees at 11 bases. The V gene end was trimmed by 2 bases and the J gene end by 4 bases; junction bases not matched to a gene: 5. Germline V gene sequence: CDR1 SGHVS, CDR2 FQNEAQ. The CDR3 spans 16 residues. The CDR3 is CASSLLSGRAADTQYF. The CDR3 DNA follows: TGTGCCAGCAGCTTACTTAGCGGGAGGGCGGCAGATACGCAGTATTTT.

This clonotype has ten or more counts. The rearrangement joins TRBV6-1 to TRBJ1-2, with D possibly matching TRBD1 (5 bases). Trimming took off 8 bases at V and 7 bases at J, with 11 bases between the two ends. Germline V CDR1 and CDR2: MNHNS, SASEGT. The CDR3 spans 11 residues. This chain's CDR3 is CASDSFGGYTF. CDR3 coding DNA: TGTGCCAGCGACAGTTTCGGTGGCTACACCTTC.

This clonotype was observed once. The CDR3 here is CASSPHDGNEQFF. The CDR3 bases are TGTGCCAGCAGCCCCCACGACGGGAATGAGCAGTTCTTC. This sequence joins TRBV9 and TRBJ2-1, with D hard to call. With 4 bases removed from V and 7 bases from J, the gap between germline ends came to 12 bases. The CDR3 extends over 13 amino acids. Looked up from germline, CDR1 is SGDLS and CDR2 is YYNGEE.

This clonotype came up once. Given a much more abundant clone one base away, this may be a read error. V is TRBV7-2 and J is TRBJ2-1; no reliable D call. This CDR3 has 12 amino acids. The V gene's germline CDR1 is SGHTA and CDR2 FQGNSA. For the CDR3, the DNA is TGTGCCAACAGCTCCTTTGGCAATGAGCAGTTCTTC. Amino acids: CANSSFGNEQFF.

V usage is TRBV7-2 and J usage is TRBJ1-5; 7 bases agree with TRBD1. In germline, CDR1 is SGHTA, CDR2 FQGNSA. This CDR3 region has 13 residues. V trimming: 5 bases; J trimming: 7 bases; junction bases outside the gene matches: 5. CDR3 coding DNA: TGTGCCAGCAGCCTACAGGGGCGGCAGCCCCAGCATTTT. This sequence encodes CASSLQGRQPQHF. Full variable domain (missing parts from reference TRBV7-2 and TRBJ1-5): GAGVSQSPSNKVTEKGKDVELRCDPISGHTALYWYRQSLGQGLEFLIYFQGNSAPDKSGLPSDRFSAERTGGSVSTLTIQRTQQEDSAVYLCASSLQGRQPQHFGDGTRLSIL.

A few counts support this clonotype. The chain carries TRBV10-3 and TRBJ2-7, with 10 bases fitting TRBD2. The CDR3 runs 14 residues. After removal of 8 bases from V and 3 bases from J, the junction contained 7 bases not matched to a gene. From germline, CDR1 is ENHRY and CDR2 SYGVKD. CDR3 nucleotide sequence: TGTGCCATCTCCCCTGGACTAGCGGACTACGAGCAGTACTTC. It encodes CAISPGLADYEQYF.

The chain is built from TRBV28 and TRBJ1-4; tentative D call: TRBD1 (5 bases). Germline loops: CDR1 MDHEN, CDR2 SYDVKM. Trimming took 6 bases from V and 3 from J, leaving 14 bases between them. The CDR3 covers 15 residues. The CDR3 DNA reads TGTGCCAGCAGGAAGTCCGGGACTTCTAATGAAAAACTGTTTTTT. Translating gives CASRKSGTSNEKLFF. The whole variable domain, remainder taken from reference TRBV28 and TRBJ1-4, is DVKVTQSSRYLVKRTGEKVFLECVQDMDHENMFWYRQDPGLGLRLIYFSYDVKMKEKGDIPEGYSVSREKKERFSLILESASTNQTSMYLCASRKSGTSNEKLFFGSGTQLSVL.

This clonotype was observed a few times. The rearrangement links TRBV4-2 to TRBJ2-1; D is unresolved. V was shortened by 0 bases and J by 15 bases, with 15 bases between the two germline ends. Germline CDR1 LGHNA, CDR2 YNFKEQ. There are 13 residues in the CDR3. The CDR3 DNA follows: TGTGCCAGCAGCCAAGATAGTCCAGAATATTCGTTCTTC. This gives the protein CASSQDSPEYSFF.

The V gene is TRBV7-8, the J gene TRBJ1-6, with D perhaps matching TRBD1 (5 bases). The CDR3 has 13 amino acids. CDR1 is SGHVS and CDR2 is FQNEAQ in the germline V gene. V was pared by 7 bases and J by 7 bases, with 11 bases between. CDR3 loop: CASKGTANSPLHF. CDR3 nucleotide sequence: TGTGCCAGCAAGGGGACGGCAAATTCACCCCTCCACTTT.

The chain has TRBV10-1 and TRBJ2-2; D unresolved. Looked up from germline, CDR1 is WNHNN and CDR2 is SYGVQD (reference sequence). The CDR3 has 16 residues. Trimming shortened V by 0 bases and J by 4 bases, and 12 bases separated the two germline ends. In DNA, the CDR3 is TGCGCCAGCAGTGAGTCGGTGGCCGGCGGCACCGGGGAGCTGTTTTTT. The encoded protein is CASSESVAGGTGELFF.

The chain uses TRBV28 and TRBJ2-7; D might be TRBD2 (5 bases). Germline-derived CDR1 and CDR2 are MDHEN and SYDVKM. The V end lost 5 bases, the J end lost 5 bases, and 16 bases lay between the germline ends. There are 14 residues in the CDR3. The CDR3 sequence: CASSIRGGPHEQYF. In DNA form, the CDR3 reads TGTGCCAGCAGTATCCGAGGAGGCCCCCACGAGCAGTACTTC. Full variable domain (rest looked up from reference TRBV28 and TRBJ2-7): DVKVTQSSRYLVKRTGEKVFLECVQDMDHENMFWYRQDPGLGLRLIYFSYDVKMKEKGDIPEGYSVSREKKERFSLILESASTNQTSMYLCASSIRGGPHEQYFGPGTRLTVT.